These 14 T cell receptor beta chains were all obtained from the same sample, sequenced in a study of blood T cell repertoires in COVID-19. Here immunoSEQ multiplex PCR was the method, and the copy in TCRdb shows in-frame clones only, minus some. The sample gives fewer than 120,000 clones, about 88% of which show up once; 3% to 3.5% is in the top ten. The sequenced material came from peripheral blood. The receptors derive from a woman aged 45 to 65 with acute or convalescent COVID-19.

The CDR3 loop reads CASSLGTGLTYEQYF. For the CDR3, the DNA is TGCGCCAGCAGCTTGGGGACAGGCCTAACCTACGAGCAGTACTTC. The chain carries TRBV5-1 and TRBJ2-7; 7 bases align to TRBD1. The CDR3 has 15 amino acids. The J segment lost 2 bases and the V segment lost 0 bases, leaving 5 bases of the junction unmatched. Germline V gene lookup returns CDR1 SGHRS and CDR2 YFSETQ. The whole variable domain, filled in from reference TRBV5-1 and TRBJ2-7, reads KAGVTQTPRYLIKTRGQQVTLSCSPISGHRSVSWYQQTPGQGLQFLFEYFSETQRNKGNFPGRFSGRQFSNSRSEMNVSTLELGDSALYLCASSLGTGLTYEQYFGPGTRLTVT.

The chain uses TRBV21-1 and TRBJ2-7; TRBD2 is the table's D call and was not checked against the DNA. TRBV21-1 is a known pseudogene. This CDR3 spans 20 amino acids. CDR3 protein: CASSALMGLAGGLGAYEQYF. For the CDR3, the DNA is TGTGCCAGCAGCGCACTAATGGGACTAGCGGGAGGTCTTGGGGCCTACGAGCAGTACTTC.

This clone was recorded only once. This chain uses TRBV5-1 with TRBJ2-1; 8 bases are a match to TRBD2. The CDR3 totals 18 residues. The germline V gene encodes CDR1 SGHRS and CDR2 YFSETQ. V was clipped by 0 bases and J by 4 bases; unmatched bases: 12. This chain's CDR3 is CASSLAYRAGTRYNEQFF. The CDR3 nucleotides read TGCGCCAGCAGCTTGGCCTACAGGGCCGGGACTAGGTACAATGAGCAGTTCTTC.

This rearrangement joins TRBV27 to TRBJ1-6, with D hard to call. From germline, CDR1 is MNHEY and CDR2 SMNVEV (reference sequence). CDR3 size: 16 residues. Trimming took 2 bases from V and 0 from J, leaving 8 bases between them. CDR3 protein: CASSLSFSSYNSPLHF. CDR3 sequence (DNA): TGTGCCAGCAGTTTAAGTTTCAGCTCCTATAATTCACCCCTCCACTTT.

The V gene is TRBV10-1, the J gene TRBJ2-2; 9 nucleotides agree with TRBD2. Trimming removed 2 bases from V and 6 bases from J; junction bases left unmatched: 7. Per germline, CDR1 WNHNN and CDR2 SYGVQD (reference sequence). The CDR3 extends over 16 amino acids. The CDR3 region is CASSELSSGKAGELFF. The DNA of the CDR3 is TGCGCCAGCAGTGAGCTATCTAGCGGGAAGGCCGGGGAGCTGTTTTTT.

The V and J genes are TRBV27 and TRBJ2-2; possibly TRBD1 for D (7 bases). V was cut by 5 bases and J by 6 bases, with 19 bases left in between. CDR3 length: 16 amino acids. Per germline, CDR1 MNHEY and CDR2 SMNVEV (reference sequence). The CDR3 region has the DNA TGTGCCAGCAGTACGGCCCAGGGGGGAGGTTCCGGGGAGCTGTTTTTT. Protein product: CASSTAQGGGSGELFF.

This sequence joins TRBV6-2 or TRBV6-3 and TRBJ1-2, with a tentative D call TRBD1 (5 bases). CDR3 length: 15 residues. V shed 3 bases and J shed 6 bases, with 17 bases lying between them. Germline CDR1 is MNHEY and CDR2 is SVGEGT. DNA of the CDR3: TGTGCCAGCAGTTATGGGCAGGGAGGTATTAATGGCTACACCTTC. It yields the protein CASSYGQGGINGYTF.

This chain's CDR3 is CASSLAGVNYGYTF. DNA of the CDR3: TGTGCCAGCAGTTTGGCCGGGGTAAACTATGGCTACACCTTC. The chain is built from TRBV28 and TRBJ1-2; no clear D gene. CDR3 length: 14 amino acids. Germline assignment: CDR1 MDHEN and CDR2 SYDVKM. V was trimmed by 3 bases and J by 2 bases, leaving 10 bases between them.

This chain uses TRBV3-1 (or the pseudogene TRBV3-2) with TRBJ1-3; weak D call: TRBD1 (5 bases). V was trimmed by 5 bases and J by 0 bases, leaving 14 bases between them. Germline V CDR1 and CDR2: LGHDT, YNNKEL (reference sequence). The CDR3 has 16 amino acids. The CDR3 sequence: CASSRQPPNSGNTIYF. CDR3 bases: TGTGCCAGCAGCAGACAGCCACCAAACTCTGGAAACACCATATATTTT.

This clone occurred once. This sequence joins TRBV11-2 and TRBJ2-3; 11 bases map to TRBD1. CDR3 size: 15 residues. Germline CDR1 SGHAT, CDR2 FQNNGV. V gave up 4 bases and J gave up 6 bases; unmatched junction bases: 6. The CDR3 bases are TGTGCCAGCAGCTACGGACAGGGGGCGCTGGATACGCAGTATTTT. Translating gives CASSYGQGALDTQYF.

CDR3 residues: CASSSPGTGQNTEAFF. Here the CDR3 DNA reads TGTGCCAGCAGCTCTCCCGGGACAGGGCAGAACACTGAAGCTTTCTTT. The rearrangement links TRBV27 to TRBJ1-1, with 9 bases lining up with TRBD1. Trimming cost V 6 bases and J 1 base; bases outside gene matches: 9. This CDR3 contains 16 residues. Germline V gene lookup returns CDR1 MNHEY and CDR2 SMNVEV (reference sequence).

The chain links TRBV10-3 to TRBJ1-1; TRBD1 might be the D (5 bases). Germline V lookup: CDR1 ENHRY, CDR2 SYGVKD. The CDR3 has 13 amino acids. Trimming shortened V by 8 bases and J by 1 base, and 11 bases separated the two germline ends. The CDR3 DNA follows: TGTGCCATCGCGGGGGGGGAGAACACTGAAGCTTTCTTT. Protein: CAIAGGENTEAFF.

The rearrangement uses TRBV29-1 and TRBJ1-4, with a tentative D call TRBD1 (6 bases). This CDR3 is 12 amino acids long. From germline, CDR1 is SQVTM and CDR2 ANQGSEA. Trimming pared 7 bases from V and 2 bases from J, leaving 8 bases between. CDR3: CSAQGTNEKLFF. Here the CDR3 DNA reads TGCAGCGCCCAGGGGACTAATGAAAAACTGTTTTTT. The variable domain in full, completed from reference TRBV29-1 and TRBJ1-4, reads SAVISQKPSRDICQRGTSLTIQCQVDSQVTMMFWYRQQPGQSLTLIATANQGSEATYESGFVIDKFPISRPNLTFSTLTVSNMSPEDSSIYLCSAQGTNEKLFFGSGTQLSVL.

This sequence joins TRBV7-8 and TRBJ1-1; D may be TRBD1 (6 bases). There are 14 residues in the CDR3. The germline CDR1 and CDR2 sequences are SGHVS and FQNEAQ. The V and J ends lost 6 bases and 1 base respectively, with 12 bases between them. CDR3 coding DNA: TGTGCCAGCAGAAACAGGGCCGCGAACACTGAAGCTTTCTTT. Its protein is CASRNRAANTEAFF.